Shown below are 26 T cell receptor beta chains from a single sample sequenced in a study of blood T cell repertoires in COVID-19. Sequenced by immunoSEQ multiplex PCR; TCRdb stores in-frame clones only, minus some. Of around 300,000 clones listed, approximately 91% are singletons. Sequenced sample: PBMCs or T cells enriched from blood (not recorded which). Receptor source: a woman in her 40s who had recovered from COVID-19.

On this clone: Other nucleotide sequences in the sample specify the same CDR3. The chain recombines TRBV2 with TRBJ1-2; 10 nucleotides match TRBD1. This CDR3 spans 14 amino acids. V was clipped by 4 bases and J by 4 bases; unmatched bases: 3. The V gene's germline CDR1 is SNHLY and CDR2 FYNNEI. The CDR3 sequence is CASSGQGASYGYTF. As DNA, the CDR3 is TGTGCCAGCAGTGGACAGGGGGCTAGCTATGGCTACACCTTC.

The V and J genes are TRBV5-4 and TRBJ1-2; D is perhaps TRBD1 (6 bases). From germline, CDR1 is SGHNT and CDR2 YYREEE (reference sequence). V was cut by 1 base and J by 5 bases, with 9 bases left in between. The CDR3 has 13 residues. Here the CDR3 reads CASSLKGGYGYTF. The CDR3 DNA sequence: TGTGCCAGCAGCTTGAAGGGGGGGTATGGCTACACCTTC.

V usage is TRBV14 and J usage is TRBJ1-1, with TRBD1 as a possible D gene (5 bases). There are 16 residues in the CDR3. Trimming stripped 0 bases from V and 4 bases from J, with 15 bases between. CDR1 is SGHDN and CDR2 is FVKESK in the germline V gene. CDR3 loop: CASSQDLGGVGTEAFF. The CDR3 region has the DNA TGTGCCAGCAGCCAAGACCTTGGAGGGGTGGGCACTGAAGCTTTCTTT.

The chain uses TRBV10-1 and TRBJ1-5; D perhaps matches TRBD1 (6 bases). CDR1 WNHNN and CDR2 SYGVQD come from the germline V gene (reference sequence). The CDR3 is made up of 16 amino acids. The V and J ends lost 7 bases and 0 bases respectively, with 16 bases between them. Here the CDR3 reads CASTKTGPYSNQPQHF. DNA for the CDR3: TGCGCCAGCACAAAGACAGGACCCTATAGCAATCAGCCCCAGCATTTT.

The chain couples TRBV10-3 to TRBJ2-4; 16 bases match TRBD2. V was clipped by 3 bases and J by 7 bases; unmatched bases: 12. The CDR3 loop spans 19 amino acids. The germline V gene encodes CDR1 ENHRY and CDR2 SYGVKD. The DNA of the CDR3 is TGTGCCATCAGTGAAACGACCGGGACTAGCGGGGGGGCAGTGAACATTCAGTACTTC. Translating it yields CAISETTGTSGGAVNIQYF.

The CDR3 nucleotides are TGTGCCAGCTCACCATCCCGATCCCCGGGCTCCTACGAGCAGTACTTC. It is translated as CASSPSRSPGSYEQYF. V is TRBV18 and J is TRBJ2-7; the D is unclear. Germline CDR1 reads KGHSH; CDR2 reads LQKENI. The length of the CDR3 is 16 residues. The V end was cut by 2 bases, the J end by 0 bases, with 14 bases between.

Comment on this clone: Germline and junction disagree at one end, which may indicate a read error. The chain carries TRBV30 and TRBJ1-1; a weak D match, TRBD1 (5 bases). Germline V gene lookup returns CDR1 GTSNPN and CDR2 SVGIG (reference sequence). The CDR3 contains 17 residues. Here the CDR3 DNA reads TGTGCCTGGAGCCGGCAGGGTCGCGCGATAAGGAACAGTGAAGCTTTCTTT. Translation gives CAWSRQGRAIRNSEAFF.

CDR3 loop: CASSSEIGTRSNEQFF. CDR3 nucleotide sequence: TGTGCCAGCAGCTCAGAAATCGGGACAAGATCCAATGAGCAGTTCTTC. The chain is built from TRBV5-5 and TRBJ2-1; TRBD1 is a possible D gene (6 bases). This CDR3 is built from 16 residues. Germline loops: CDR1 SGHKS, CDR2 YYEKEE (reference sequence). Trimming took 3 bases from V and 6 from J, leaving 19 bases between them.

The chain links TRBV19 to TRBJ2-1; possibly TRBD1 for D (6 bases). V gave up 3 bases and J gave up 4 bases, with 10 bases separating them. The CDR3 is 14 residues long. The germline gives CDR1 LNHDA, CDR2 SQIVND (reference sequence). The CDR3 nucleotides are TGTGCCAGTAGTATTGGACAGAGGTACAATGAGCAGTTCTTC. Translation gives CASSIGQRYNEQFF. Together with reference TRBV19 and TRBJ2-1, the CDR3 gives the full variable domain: DGGITQSPKYLFRKEGQNVTLSCEQNLNHDAMYWYRQDPGQGLRLIYYSQIVNDFQKGDIAEGYSVSREKKESFPLTVTSAQKNPTAFYLCASSIGQRYNEQFFGPGTRLTVL.

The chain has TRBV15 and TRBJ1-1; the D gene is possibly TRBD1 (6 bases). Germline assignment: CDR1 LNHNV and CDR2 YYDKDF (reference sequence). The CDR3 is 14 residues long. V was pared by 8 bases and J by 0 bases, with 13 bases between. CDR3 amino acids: CATRDTLMNTEAFF. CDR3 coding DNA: TGTGCCACCCGGGACACCTTGATGAACACTGAAGCTTTCTTT.

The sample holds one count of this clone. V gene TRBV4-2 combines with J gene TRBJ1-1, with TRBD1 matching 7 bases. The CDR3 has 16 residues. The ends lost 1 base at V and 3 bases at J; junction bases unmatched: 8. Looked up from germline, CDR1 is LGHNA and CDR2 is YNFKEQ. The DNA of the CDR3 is TGTGCCAGCAGCCAAGGCACGGCAGGGGGTGACACTGAAGCTTTCTTT. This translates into CASSQGTAGGDTEAFF.

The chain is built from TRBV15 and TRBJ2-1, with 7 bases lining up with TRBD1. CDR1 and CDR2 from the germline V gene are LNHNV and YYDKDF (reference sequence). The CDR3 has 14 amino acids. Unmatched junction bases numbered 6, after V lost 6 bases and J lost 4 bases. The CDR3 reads CATRGDRAYNEQFF. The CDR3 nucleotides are TGTGCCACCAGAGGAGACAGGGCGTACAATGAGCAGTTCTTC. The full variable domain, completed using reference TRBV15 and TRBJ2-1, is DAMVIQNPRYQVTQFGKPVTLSCSQTLNHNVMYWYQQKSSQAPKLLFHYYDKDFNNEADTPDNFQSRRPNTSFCFLDIRSPGLGDTAMYLCATRGDRAYNEQFFGPGTRLTVL.

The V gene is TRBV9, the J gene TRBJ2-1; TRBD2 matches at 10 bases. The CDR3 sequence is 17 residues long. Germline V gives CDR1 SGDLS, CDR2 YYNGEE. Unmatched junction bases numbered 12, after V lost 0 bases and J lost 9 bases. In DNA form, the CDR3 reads TGTGCCAGCAGCGTAGCGGGACCGGGACTAGCGAAGGCTGAGCAGTTCTTC. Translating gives CASSVAGPGLAKAEQFF.

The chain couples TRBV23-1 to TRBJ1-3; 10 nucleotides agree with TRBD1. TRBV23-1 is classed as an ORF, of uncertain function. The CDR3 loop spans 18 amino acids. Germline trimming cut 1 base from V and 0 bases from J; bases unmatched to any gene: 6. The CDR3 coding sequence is TGCGCCAGCAGTCAATGGGCCGGGACAGGGGACTCTGGAAACACCATATATTTT. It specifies CASSQWAGTGDSGNTIYF.

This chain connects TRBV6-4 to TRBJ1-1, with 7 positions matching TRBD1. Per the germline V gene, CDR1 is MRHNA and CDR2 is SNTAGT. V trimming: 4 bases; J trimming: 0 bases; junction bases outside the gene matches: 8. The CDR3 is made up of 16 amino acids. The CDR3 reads CASSGRNQGVNTEAFF. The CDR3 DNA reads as TGTGCCAGCAGTGGGAGGAACCAGGGGGTGAACACTGAAGCTTTCTTT.

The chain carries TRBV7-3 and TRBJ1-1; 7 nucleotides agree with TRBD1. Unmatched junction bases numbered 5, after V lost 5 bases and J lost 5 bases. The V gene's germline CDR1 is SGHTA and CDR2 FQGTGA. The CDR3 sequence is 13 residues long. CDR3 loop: CASSAGTATEAFF. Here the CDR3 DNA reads TGTGCCAGCAGCGCAGGGACAGCGACTGAAGCTTTCTTT. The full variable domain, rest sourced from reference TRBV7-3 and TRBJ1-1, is GAGVSQTPSNKVTEKGKYVELRCDPISGHTALYWYRQSLGQGPEFLIYFQGTGAADDSGLPNDRFFAVRPEGSVSTLKIQRTERGDSAVYLCASSAGTATEAFFGQGTRLTVV.

CDR3: CASSLARGSNEQFF. CDR3 coding DNA: TGTGCCAGCAGCTTAGCGCGTGGTAGCAATGAGCAGTTCTTC. This chain links TRBV7-2 with TRBJ2-1; D is uncertain. Deletions cut 0 bases from V and 6 bases from J, with 9 bases between. CDR1 SGHTA and CDR2 FQGNSA come from the germline V gene. This CDR3 has 14 residues.

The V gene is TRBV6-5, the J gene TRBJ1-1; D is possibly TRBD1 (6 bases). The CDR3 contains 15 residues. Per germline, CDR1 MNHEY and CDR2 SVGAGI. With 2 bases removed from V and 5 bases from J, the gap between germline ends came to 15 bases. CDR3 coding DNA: TGTGCCAGCAGTTACGGTCAGGGGTTCCGGACTGAAGCTTTCTTT. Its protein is CASSYGQGFRTEAFF.

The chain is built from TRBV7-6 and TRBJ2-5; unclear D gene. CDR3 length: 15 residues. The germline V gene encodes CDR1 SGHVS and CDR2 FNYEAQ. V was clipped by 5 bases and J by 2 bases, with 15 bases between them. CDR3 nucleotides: TGTGCCAGCAGCCCGTCCCCACAGACACAAGAGACCCAGTACTTC. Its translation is CASSPSPQTQETQYF. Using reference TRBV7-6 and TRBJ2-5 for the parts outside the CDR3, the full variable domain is GAGVSQSPRYKVTKRGQDVALRCDPISGHVSLYWYRQALGQGPEFLTYFNYEAQQDKSGLPNDRFSAERPEGSISTLTIQRTEQRDSAMYRCASSPSPQTQETQYFGPGTRLLVL.

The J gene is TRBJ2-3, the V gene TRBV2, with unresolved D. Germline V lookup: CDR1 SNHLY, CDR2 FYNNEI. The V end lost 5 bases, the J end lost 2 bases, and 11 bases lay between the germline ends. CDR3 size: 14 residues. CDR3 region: CASSYSFITDTQYF. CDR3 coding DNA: TGTGCCAGCAGTTACAGCTTTATCACAGATACGCAGTATTTT.

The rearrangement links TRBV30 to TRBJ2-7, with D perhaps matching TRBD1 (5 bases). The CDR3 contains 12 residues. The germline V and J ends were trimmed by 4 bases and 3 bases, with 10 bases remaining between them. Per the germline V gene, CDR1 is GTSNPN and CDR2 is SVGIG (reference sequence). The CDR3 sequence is CAWTGDSYEQYF. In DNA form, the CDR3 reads TGTGCCTGGACCGGTGACAGCTACGAGCAGTACTTC.

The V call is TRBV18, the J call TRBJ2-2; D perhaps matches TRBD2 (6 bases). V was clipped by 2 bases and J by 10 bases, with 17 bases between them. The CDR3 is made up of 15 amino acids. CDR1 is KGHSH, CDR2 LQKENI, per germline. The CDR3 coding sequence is TGTGCCAGCTCACCAACTCGGCAGCGGGCTATGGAGCTGTTTTTT. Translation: CASSPTRQRAMELFF. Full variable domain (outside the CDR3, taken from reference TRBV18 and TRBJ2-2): NAGVMQNPRHLVRRRGQEARLRCSPMKGHSHVYWYRQLPEEGLKFMVYLQKENIIDESGMPKERFSAEFPKEGPSILRIQQVVRGDSAAYFCASSPTRQRAMELFFGEGSRLTVL.

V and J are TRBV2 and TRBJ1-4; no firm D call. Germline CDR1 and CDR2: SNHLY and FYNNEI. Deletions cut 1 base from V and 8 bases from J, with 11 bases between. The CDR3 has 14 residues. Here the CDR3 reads CASSEVLAGEKLFF. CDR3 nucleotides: TGTGCCAGCAGTGAAGTGCTGGCCGGGGAAAAACTGTTTTTT.

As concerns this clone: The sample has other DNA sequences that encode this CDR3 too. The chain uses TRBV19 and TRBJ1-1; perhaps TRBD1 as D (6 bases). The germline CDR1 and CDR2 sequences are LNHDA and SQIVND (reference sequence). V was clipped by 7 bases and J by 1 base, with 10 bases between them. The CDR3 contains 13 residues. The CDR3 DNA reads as TGTGCCAGTACCTGGACAGCGAACACTGAAGCTTTCTTT. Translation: CASTWTANTEAFF. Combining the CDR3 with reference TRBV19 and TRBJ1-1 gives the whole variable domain DGGITQSPKYLFRKEGQNVTLSCEQNLNHDAMYWYRQDPGQGLRLIYYSQIVNDFQKGDIAEGYSVSREKKESFPLTVTSAQKNPTAFYLCASTWTANTEAFFGQGTRLTVV.

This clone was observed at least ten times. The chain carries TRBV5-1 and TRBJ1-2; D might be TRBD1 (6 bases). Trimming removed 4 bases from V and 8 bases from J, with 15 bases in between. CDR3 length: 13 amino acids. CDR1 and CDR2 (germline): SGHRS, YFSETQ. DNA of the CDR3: TGCGCCAGCAGCCCGGGGGGGCGAGAGGGCTACACCTTC. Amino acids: CASSPGGREGYTF.

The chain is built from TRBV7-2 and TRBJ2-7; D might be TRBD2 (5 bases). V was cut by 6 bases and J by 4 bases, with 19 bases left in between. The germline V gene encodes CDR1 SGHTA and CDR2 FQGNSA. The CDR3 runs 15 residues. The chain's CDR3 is CASSKTGYSFYEQYF. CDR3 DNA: TGTGCCAGCAGTAAAACGGGGTATTCCTTTTACGAGCAGTACTTC.